The 13 T cell receptor beta chains in this list originate from one sample, sequenced in a study of CD8 T cells in Susac syndrome. An input of roughly 0.5 to 1 ug of RNA was subjected to reverse transcription using random hexamers. TCRdb re-called the immunoSEQ multiplex PCR reads through MiXCR, storing one row per CDR3 protein. The sample holds about 290,000 distinct CDR3 sequences, almost 85% seen once. The sequenced sample consisted of CD8+ T cells from PBMCs. These receptors all come from a human donor with multiple sclerosis.

This clonotype has just one count. This chain links TRBV14 with TRBJ1-1; D may be TRBD1 (6 bases). V lost 4 bases to trimming and J lost 4 bases, with 16 bases between them. Germline V gene data show CDR1 as SGHDN and CDR2 as FVKESK. This CDR3 has 15 amino acids. CDR3 in amino acids: CASSLGRGRGTEAFF. CDR3 nucleotide sequence: TGTGCCAGCAGCCTGGGCAGGGGTAGGGGCACTGAAGCTTTCTTT.

The gene calls are TRBV9 and TRBJ2-2; D is uncertain. In germline, CDR1 is SGDLS, CDR2 YYNGEE. The CDR3 length is 14 residues. V gave up 3 bases and J gave up 7 bases, with 13 bases separating them. The CDR3, as DNA: TGTGCCAGCAGCGCACCAGGAGTGCGCGGGGAGCTGTTTTTT. Amino acids: CASSAPGVRGELFF.

V usage is TRBV27 and J usage is TRBJ2-7; the match to TRBD2 covers 16 bases. The trim removed 5 bases at V and 6 bases at J, leaving 7 bases unmatched. The CDR3 spans 16 residues. Germline V gene lookup returns CDR1 MNHEY and CDR2 SMNVEV (reference sequence). The DNA for the CDR3 is TGTGCCAGCAGTCCCCCGGGACTAGCGGGAGGGTTCGAGCAGTACTTC. Protein: CASSPPGLAGGFEQYF.

This clonotype turned up a few times. CDR3 nucleotide sequence: TGCGCCAGCAGCCAGGCAACTAGCGGGGGATACAATGAGCAGTTCTTC. Protein product: CASSQATSGGYNEQFF. J is TRBJ2-1 and V is TRBV4-3, with 11 bases identical to TRBD2. Germline lookup yields CDR1 LGHNA and CDR2 YSLEER. V lost 3 bases to trimming and J lost 4 bases; unmatched junction nucleotides: 5. The CDR3 has 16 amino acids.

The V gene is TRBV4-1, the J gene TRBJ1-2; no clear D gene. The V end was cut by 0 bases, the J end by 4 bases, with 15 bases between. The CDR3 extends over 16 amino acids. The V gene's germline CDR1 is MGHRA and CDR2 YSYEKL. The CDR3 loop is CASSQDRDRLPYGYTF. As DNA, the CDR3 is TGCGCCAGCAGCCAAGATAGAGATAGACTGCCCTATGGCTACACCTTC.

The chain recombines TRBV10-1 with TRBJ1-1, with 9 bases matching TRBD1. V shed 8 bases, J shed 4 bases, and the junction held 11 bases outside the gene matches. Germline CDR1 reads WNHNN; CDR2 reads SYGVQD (reference sequence). The CDR3 is made up of 15 amino acids. The CDR3: CASSRRTGEGTEAFF. CDR3 coding DNA: TGCGCCAGCTCCCGAAGGACAGGGGAGGGCACTGAAGCTTTCTTT.

The gene calls are TRBV7-6 and TRBJ2-7; TRBD2 is a possible D gene (5 bases). Germline CDR1 reads SGHVS; CDR2 reads FNYEAQ. Trimming cost V 6 bases and J 6 bases, with 15 bases left between them. This CDR3 region has 13 residues. CDR3 loop: CASSLRGSSEQYF. The CDR3 DNA sequence: TGTGCCAGCAGTTTACGGGGTTCTAGCGAGCAGTACTTC.

This chain connects TRBV7-9 to TRBJ2-7; D uncertain. V shed 1 base and J shed 5 bases, with 6 bases lying between them. This CDR3 has 12 amino acids. CDR1 and CDR2 from the germline V gene are SEHNR and FQNEAQ (reference sequence). The CDR3: CASSLVVHEQYF. In DNA, the CDR3 is TGTGCCAGCAGCTTAGTAGTGCACGAGCAGTACTTC.

The gene calls are TRBV9 and TRBJ2-1; D might be TRBD2 (6 bases). CDR3 size: 15 residues. Germline lookup yields CDR1 SGDLS and CDR2 YYNGEE. Trimming took 0 bases from V and 3 from J, leaving 10 bases between them. CDR3 sequence reads: CASSVAGADYNEQFF. CDR3 nucleotides: TGTGCCAGCAGCGTAGCGGGAGCCGACTACAATGAGCAGTTCTTC.

The rearrangement joins TRBV15 to TRBJ2-3; the match to TRBD1 covers 9 bases. Per germline, CDR1 LNHNV and CDR2 YYDKDF (reference sequence). Trimming at V came to 4 bases and at J to 2 bases, leaving 4 bases not matched to a gene. The length of the CDR3 is 15 residues. The CDR3 loop reads CATSKEQGATDTQYF. The CDR3 DNA reads as TGTGCCACCAGCAAGGAACAGGGGGCCACAGATACGCAGTATTTT. The full variable domain, its missing parts supplied by reference TRBV15 and TRBJ2-3, is DAMVIQNPRYQVTQFGKPVTLSCSQTLNHNVMYWYQQKSSQAPKLLFHYYDKDFNNEADTPDNFQSRRPNTSFCFLDIRSPGLGDTAMYLCATSKEQGATDTQYFGPGTRLTVL.

V usage is TRBV19 and J usage is TRBJ2-1, with 8 bases lining up with TRBD1. The CDR3 runs 14 residues. CDR1 is LNHDA and CDR2 is SQIVND in the germline V gene (reference sequence). V was clipped by 9 bases and J by 6 bases; unmatched bases: 10. The CDR3 sequence: CASTSGGHGNEQFF. CDR3 coding DNA: TGTGCCAGCACATCAGGGGGCCACGGCAATGAGCAGTTCTTC.

This clonotype was seen once. The CDR3 loop reads CACYRLGTEAFF. CDR3 in DNA: TGTGCCTGTTACAGGCTGGGGACTGAAGCTTTCTTT. The rearrangement joins TRBV30 to TRBJ1-1, with a tentative D call TRBD1 (5 bases). Germline V gene sequence: CDR1 GTSNPN, CDR2 SVGIG (reference sequence). Trimming took 6 bases from V and 5 from J, leaving 13 bases between them. The CDR3 length is 12 residues.

The V and J genes are TRBV6-1 and TRBJ1-3; TRBD1 matches at 9 bases. Per the germline V gene, CDR1 is MNHNS and CDR2 is SASEGT. This CDR3 region has 16 residues. V lost 10 bases, J lost 4 bases, and 14 bases stayed unmatched. DNA of the CDR3: TGTGCCACACGGTCCATACACAGGGGGCCAGGAAACACCATATATTTT. This gives the protein CATRSIHRGPGNTIYF.